Presented here are 32 T cell receptor beta chains from one specimen sequenced in a study of control samples from healthy donors and cancer patients. Sequencing used immunoSEQ multiplex PCR; TCRdb keeps in-frame clones, though not all of them. The data show 100,000 to 150,000 clones, 80% to 90% seen once. Source material: blood. These receptors all stem from a man aged 40-49 years in good health.

This clone was detected once. The chain is built from TRBV4-1 and TRBJ2-5; 8 bases map to TRBD2. With V trimmed by 3 bases and J by 4 bases, 4 bases remained unmatched. CDR3 length: 14 residues. Germline V lookup: CDR1 MGHRA, CDR2 YSYEKL. This CDR3 is CASSQGLVRETQYF. CDR3 nucleotide sequence: TGCGCCAGCAGCCAGGGACTAGTCCGAGAGACCCAGTACTTC.

The rearrangement uses TRBV9 and TRBJ1-3, with a weak D call TRBD1 (5 bases). The CDR3 has 13 amino acids. V was clipped by 4 bases and J by 4 bases, with 9 bases between them. Germline CDR1 reads SGDLS; CDR2 reads YYNGEE. CDR3: CASSTGPGNTIYF. DNA for the CDR3: TGTGCCAGCAGCACGGGACCGGGAAACACCATATATTTT.

The J gene is TRBJ2-1, the V gene TRBV5-6; 8 bases map to TRBD2. The CDR3 loop spans 15 amino acids. Unmatched junction bases numbered 6, after V lost 4 bases and J lost 3 bases. The germline V gene has CDR1 SGHDT and CDR2 YYEEEE. The CDR3 reads CASSQSGGIYNEQFF. CDR3 nucleotide sequence: TGTGCCAGCAGCCAGAGCGGGGGTATCTACAATGAGCAGTTCTTC.

This chain connects TRBV2 to TRBJ1-3; D is unclear. The V end was cut by 4 bases, the J end by 5 bases, with 6 bases between. Germline lookup yields CDR1 SNHLY and CDR2 FYNNEI. CDR3 length: 12 amino acids. CDR3 protein: CASSAQRNTIYF. In nucleotides, the CDR3 is TGTGCCAGCAGTGCACAGAGAAACACCATATATTTT.

The rearrangement links TRBV19 to TRBJ2-3; no clear D. The V end lost 5 bases, the J end lost 3 bases, and 6 bases lay between the germline ends. The CDR3 has 12 residues. Germline V lookup: CDR1 LNHDA, CDR2 SQIVND (reference sequence). Written as DNA, the CDR3 is TGTGCCAGTAGTGCCGGTACAGATACGCAGTATTTT. Protein: CASSAGTDTQYF.

This rearrangement joins TRBV15 to TRBJ2-3; 7 bases are a match to TRBD2. J lost 2 bases, V lost 4 bases, and 3 bases had no gene match. There are 14 residues in the CDR3. Germline-derived CDR1 and CDR2 are LNHNV and YYDKDF (reference sequence). CDR3 DNA sequence: TGTGCCACCAGCAAAGGGACTACCACAGATACGCAGTATTTT. Its protein is CATSKGTTTDTQYF.

This clone was recorded only once. The V gene is TRBV20-1, the J gene TRBJ1-2; the match to TRBD1 covers 7 bases. The V segment lost 6 bases and the J segment 7 bases; nucleotides outside the gene matches: 5. Germline CDR1 DFQATT, CDR2 SNEGSKA (reference sequence). This CDR3 region has 11 residues. The CDR3 reads CSANDRAGYTF. The CDR3 DNA follows: TGCAGTGCGAATGACAGGGCTGGCTACACCTTC.

The V gene is TRBV7-8, the J gene TRBJ1-2; 12 nucleotides match TRBD1. V shed 1 base, J shed 7 bases, and the junction held 10 bases outside the gene matches. Germline values: CDR1 SGHVS, CDR2 FQNEAQ. The CDR3 totals 17 residues. In DNA form, the CDR3 reads TGTGCCAGCAGCTTAGGGGACAGGGGGCGAGGGCCGTCTGGCTACACCTTC. This encodes CASSLGDRGRGPSGYTF.

The chain has TRBV5-3 and TRBJ2-1, with 9 positions matching TRBD1. TRBV5-3 is an ORF; its function is uncertain. CDR3 length equals 17 residues. Unmatched junction bases numbered 12, after V lost 1 base and J lost 7 bases. CDR3 DNA: TGTGCCAGAAGCTTGTTAAATCGGACAGGGGCTTGTAATGAGCAGTTCTTC. Residues: CARSLLNRTGACNEQFF.

V gene TRBV6-6 combines with J gene TRBJ2-3, with 9 bases fitting TRBD2. After removal of 6 bases from V and 3 bases from J, the junction contained 4 bases not matched to a gene. Germline lookup yields CDR1 MNHNY and CDR2 SVGAGI (reference sequence). The CDR3 is 14 residues long. The CDR3 nucleotides are TGTGCCAGCAGCTCTAGCGGGGTGACAGATACGCAGTATTTT. It codes for CASSSSGVTDTQYF.

The V gene is TRBV29-1, the J gene TRBJ2-2, with D perhaps matching TRBD2 (5 bases). Per germline, CDR1 SQVTM and CDR2 ANQGSEA. Between the trimmed V and J ends, which lost 4 bases and 2 bases, there was a span of 11 bases. The CDR3 totals 14 residues. The CDR3 region has the DNA TGCAGCGTTGGTCTCCGGGGTAACACCGGGGAGCTGTTTTTT. Amino acid sequence: CSVGLRGNTGELFF.

In DNA form, the CDR3 reads TGTGCCAGCAGTTACCGGGTTCCGGACGGGGGCTACACCTTC. Its translation: CASSYRVPDGGYTF. The J gene is TRBJ1-2, the V gene TRBV6-2 or TRBV6-3; D gene ambiguous. The ends were cut back, 2 bases at V and 8 bases at J, with 15 bases in the middle. Germline V gives CDR1 MNHEY, CDR2 SVGEGT. The CDR3 has 14 amino acids.

The chain is built from TRBV6-2 or TRBV6-3 and TRBJ2-5; TRBD2 matches at 10 bases. Per germline, CDR1 MNHEY and CDR2 SVGEGT. The length of the CDR3 is 16 residues. J lost 0 bases, V lost 6 bases, and 7 bases had no gene match. For the CDR3, the DNA is TGTGCCAGCAGCCCACAACTAGCGGGGTACCAAGAGACCCAGTACTTC. Translated, it gives CASSPQLAGYQETQYF.

The chain carries TRBV3-1 (or the pseudogene TRBV3-2) and TRBJ2-5; the match to TRBD2 covers 15 bases. Trimming took 4 bases from V and 3 from J; bases not matched to a gene: 6. The germline CDR1 and CDR2 sequences are LGHDT and YNNKEL (reference sequence). This CDR3 comprises 17 residues. The CDR3 nucleotides are TGTGCCAGCAGCCTCGGGGGACTAGCGGGGGGAAAAGAGACCCAGTACTTC. Translation: CASSLGGLAGGKETQYF.

The chain is built from TRBV7-7 and TRBJ2-3; a weak D match, TRBD1 (6 bases). Deletions cut 5 bases from V and 1 base from J, with 7 bases between. Germline V gene sequence: CDR1 SSHAT, CDR2 FNYEAQ (reference sequence). The CDR3 is made up of 13 amino acids. CDR3 in DNA: TGTGCCAGCAGCCGACAGGGCACAGATACGCAGTATTTT. Amino acid sequence: CASSRQGTDTQYF.

V is TRBV18 and J is TRBJ1-2; D is possibly TRBD1 (6 bases). The V end lost 4 bases, the J end lost 4 bases, and 13 bases lay between the germline ends. In germline, CDR1 is KGHSH, CDR2 LQKENI. This CDR3 comprises 14 residues. Here the CDR3 reads CASSQWTEAYGYTF. CDR3 nucleotides: TGTGCCAGCTCACAGTGGACAGAAGCCTATGGCTACACCTTC.

As DNA, the CDR3 is TGCAGCGCTATCCAAGAGACCCAGTACTTC. Translating it yields CSAIQETQYF. The chain carries TRBV29-1 and TRBJ2-5; D gene uncertain. Germline CDR1 reads SQVTM; CDR2 reads ANQGSEA. The CDR3 loop spans 10 amino acids. V was shortened by 7 bases and J by 1 base, with 4 bases between the two germline ends. Supplemented by reference TRBV29-1 and TRBJ2-5, the full variable domain reads SAVISQKPSRDICQRGTSLTIQCQVDSQVTMMFWYRQQPGQSLTLIATANQGSEATYESGFVIDKFPISRPNLTFSTLTVSNMSPEDSSIYLCSAIQETQYFGPGTRLLVL.

The chain couples TRBV24-1 to TRBJ1-2; D remains unclear. The germline V gene encodes CDR1 KGHDR and CDR2 SFDVKD. This CDR3 has 13 residues. V lost 2 bases and J 8 bases, leaving 11 bases between the germline ends. The CDR3 region has the DNA TGTGCCACCAGTGATTGGAGGATGGACGGCTACACCTTC. Translation: CATSDWRMDGYTF.

CDR3 protein: CASSPTGESYNEQFF. CDR3 DNA sequence: TGTGCCAGCAGCCCGACAGGGGAATCCTACAATGAGCAGTTCTTC. The chain joins TRBV9 to TRBJ2-1; 8 bases fit TRBD1. CDR1 SGDLS and CDR2 YYNGEE come from the germline V gene. The CDR3 is 15 amino acids. Trimming at V came to 4 bases and at J to 1 base, leaving 4 bases not matched to a gene.

This sequence joins TRBV6-2 or TRBV6-3 and TRBJ1-2; D perhaps matches TRBD1 (5 bases). V lost 4 bases and J 6 bases, leaving 9 bases between the germline ends. Germline V gene data show CDR1 as MNHEY and CDR2 as SVGEGT. This CDR3 region has 12 residues. CDR3 bases: TGTGCCAGCAGTTTGTCAGGGCATGGCTACACCTTC. Its translation is CASSLSGHGYTF.

The rearrangement uses TRBV12-5 and TRBJ2-3; 16 bases fit TRBD2. Per germline, CDR1 LGHNT and CDR2 FRNRAP. V shed 3 bases and J 3 bases; nucleotides not matched to a gene: 6. This CDR3 region has 18 residues. The CDR3 loop reads CASGFPPGLAGGTDTQYF. The CDR3 nucleotides are TGTGCTAGTGGTTTCCCCCCGGGACTAGCGGGGGGGACAGATACGCAGTATTTT.

The V gene is TRBV5-1, the J gene TRBJ2-2, with TRBD2 matching 7 bases. V dropped 7 bases and J dropped 0; count of bases not matched to a gene: 6. The V gene's germline CDR1 is SGHRS and CDR2 YFSETQ. The CDR3 loop spans 15 amino acids. The CDR3 sequence: CASRAGRANTGELFF. CDR3 nucleotide sequence: TGCGCCAGCCGAGCGGGGCGGGCGAACACCGGGGAGCTGTTTTTT.

The chain is built from TRBV9 and TRBJ1-1; D call uncertain. This CDR3 is built from 16 residues. Looked up from germline, CDR1 is SGDLS and CDR2 is YYNGEE. Trimming took off 4 bases at V and 6 bases at J, with 22 bases between the two ends. The CDR3 is CASSPLSPPPPAEAFF. For the CDR3, the DNA is TGTGCCAGCAGCCCCCTATCCCCGCCCCCCCCCGCTGAAGCTTTCTTT.

This rearrangement joins TRBV24-1 to TRBJ1-3; D unclear. Germline V CDR1 and CDR2: KGHDR, SFDVKD. V was trimmed by 3 bases and J by 4 bases, leaving 9 bases between them. The CDR3 is 14 residues long. The CDR3 loop is CATSDPGRGNTIYF. The CDR3 coding sequence is TGTGCCACCAGTGATCCGGGGAGGGGAAACACCATATATTTT.

The chain couples TRBV19 to TRBJ2-7, with 9 bases lining up with TRBD1. The junction had 6 bases not matched to a gene; V was cut back by 5 bases and J by 4 bases. The CDR3 has 14 amino acids. Germline V gives CDR1 LNHDA, CDR2 SQIVND (reference sequence). The CDR3 loop reads CASSPLGQGYEQYF. In DNA, the CDR3 is TGTGCCAGTAGTCCGCTTGGACAGGGGTACGAGCAGTACTTC.

The J gene is TRBJ2-5, the V gene TRBV6-5, with D possibly called TRBD1 or TRBD2 (7 bases each). Looked up from germline, CDR1 is MNHEY and CDR2 is SVGAGI. This CDR3 comprises 14 residues. V lost 4 bases and J lost 6, with 15 bases in between. This chain's CDR3 is CASSSPQGGKTQYF. The CDR3 DNA sequence: TGTGCCAGCAGTTCGCCTCAGGGGGGGAAGACCCAGTACTTC.

The rearrangement links TRBV19 to TRBJ2-6; no clear D. V lost 5 bases and J 0 bases, leaving 11 bases between the germline ends. The CDR3 covers 16 residues. The V gene's germline CDR1 is LNHDA and CDR2 SQIVND (reference sequence). CDR3 bases: TGTGCCAGTAGTGTGGACGGAAGCTCTGGGGCCAACGTCCTGACTTTC. The encoded protein is CASSVDGSSGANVLTF.

This rearrangement joins TRBV7-9 to TRBJ2-5; 14 bases fit TRBD2. This CDR3 is built from 16 residues. The junction had 6 bases not matched to a gene; V was cut back by 4 bases and J by 5 bases. The V gene's germline CDR1 is SEHNR and CDR2 FQNEAQ (reference sequence). The CDR3 coding sequence is TGTGCCAGCAGCTCCTTGACTAGCGGGGGGGCCGAGACCCAGTACTTC. It translates to CASSSLTSGGAETQYF.

This chain joins TRBV7-9 and TRBJ1-3, with D possibly matching TRBD1 (5 bases). This CDR3 comprises 16 residues. Trimming stripped 5 bases from V and 1 base from J, with 15 bases between. Germline loops: CDR1 SEHNR, CDR2 FQNEAQ (reference sequence). The CDR3, as DNA: TGTGCCAGCAGCCCCGCGGGGGTCGGGTCTGGAAACACCATATATTTT. Translation gives CASSPAGVGSGNTIYF.

The chain carries TRBV6-6 and TRBJ1-1, with D tentatively TRBD1 (5 bases). The CDR3 consists of 14 residues. Trimming shortened V by 4 bases and J by 1 base, and 10 bases separated the two germline ends. Germline CDR1 reads MNHNY; CDR2 reads SVGAGI (reference sequence). The CDR3 DNA sequence: TGTGCCAGCAGTTGGGACGGGACGAACACTGAAGCTTTCTTT. Translated, it gives CASSWDGTNTEAFF.

This clone was seen only once. The J gene is TRBJ2-3, the V gene TRBV7-9; 9 nucleotides line up with TRBD2. CDR3 length equals 17 residues. Trimming took 5 bases from V and 4 from J; bases not matched to a gene: 13. CDR1 and CDR2 from the germline V gene are SEHNR and FQNEAQ (reference sequence). CDR3 region: CASSRDGGLAWPDTQYF. CDR3 nucleotides: TGTGCCAGCAGCCGGGACGGCGGACTAGCGTGGCCAGATACGCAGTATTTT.

The chain couples TRBV6-5 to TRBJ1-2; maybe TRBD1 (5 bases). V lost 2 bases, J lost 8 bases, and 15 bases lay in between. The CDR3 spans 14 residues. The V gene's germline CDR1 is MNHEY and CDR2 SVGAGI. CDR3 sequence (DNA): TGTGCCAGCAGTTACCTTGACAGCCAAGGGGGCTACACCTTC. Amino acids: CASSYLDSQGGYTF.